This T cell receptor (beta chain) was documented in a study of blood T cell repertoires in COVID-19 (dated by TCRdb to the early 2020s). Describing the broader study: Samples covering the acute and convalescent phases of COVID-19 were provided by collaborators in the United States, Italy and Spain. The material from the prospective study consisted of cDNA or gDNA derived from T cells, B-cell-depleted T cells, or PBMCs. Deeply sampled blood TCRbeta repertoires from subjects exposed to, actively infected with, or recovered from COVID-19 were included in the dataset. Where HLA class I and class II types were available, the types were taken from metadata supplied by the sample provider, not from assay-based typing. Samples came from the ongoing ImmuneRACE study (first 160 participants) plus 1,254 subjects from 6 global collaborators. The repertoires were made available in a free public database intended to serve as a resource for research on the immune response to SARS-CoV-2. Sample metadata almost always included a de-identified subject ID, COVID-19 status, age in years and sex.

The CDR3 contains 17 residues, cysteine and phenylalanine counted. The kept DNA is CDR3 alone, 51 bases in frame from the first base. A distance of 11 bases separates the germline ends of V and J, which lose 0 bases and 2 bases respectively. From the germline V gene, CDR1 is LGHNA and CDR2 is YSLEER. Enrolling through a virtual design, the prospective study's participants ranged in age from roughly 18 to 89 years and lived across some 23 United States geographic areas. In the prospective study, participants were assigned to cohorts based on the clinical history participants reported in a screening survey and a study questionnaire. Recovered participants in ImmuneRACE Cohort 3 were defined as having two consecutive negative NP/OP PCR tests, clearance from a healthcare professional, or resolution of symptoms. In the prospective study, mobile phlebotomists collected whole blood, serum and a nasopharyngeal or oropharyngeal swab from each participant. Prospective study participants could optionally give additional blood draws and questionnaires over a 2-month period. Before DNA extraction, blood samples from the prospective study were shipped at room temperature or frozen.

Beyond this particular receptor, the publication reports: The amount of clinical and demographic metadata varied by source and participant and was provided uncurated.

This clone has only one observation. Its antigen is currently not known. Nothing much larger sits one base from this clone, and base qualities are not available. TCRbeta CDR3 regions were amplified from genomic DNA using the immunoSEQ Assay, a bias-controlled multiplex PCR. Processing in the source paper ran as follows. The number of nucleated cells in each sample was estimated by amplification of reference gene primers within the assay. Sequence reads were collapsed and filtered to measure the absolute abundance of every unique TCRbeta CDR3 rearrangement. For each sample, productive Simpson clonality was calculated as the square root of Simpson's diversity index across productive rearrangements. Entries here come from immuneACCESS through TCRdb and include only in-frame sequences with V and J called. Some clones fail to appear in such tables; in the studies checked, an unresolved V gene covers under half of the shortfall, and the cause of the remainder is unknown. D and trimming were read from the DNA, whereas the V and J calls and clone size are those reported in that table. Within this sample are roughly 310,000 clones, with approximately 91% of them counted one time only. The biggest ten clones account for roughly a tenth of the sample.

In this chain, TRBV4-3 is recombined with TRBJ1-6; the D gene assignment is ambiguous. Sequencing was done on a sample of PBMCs or T cells enriched from blood (not recorded which). The TCR was taken from a woman aged 35 to 49 who had recovered from COVID-19. The bases read TGCGCCAGCAGCCAAGAGTTCGGGGTAGCCTATAATTCACCCCTCCACTTT. This yields the protein CASSQEFGVAYNSPLHF.